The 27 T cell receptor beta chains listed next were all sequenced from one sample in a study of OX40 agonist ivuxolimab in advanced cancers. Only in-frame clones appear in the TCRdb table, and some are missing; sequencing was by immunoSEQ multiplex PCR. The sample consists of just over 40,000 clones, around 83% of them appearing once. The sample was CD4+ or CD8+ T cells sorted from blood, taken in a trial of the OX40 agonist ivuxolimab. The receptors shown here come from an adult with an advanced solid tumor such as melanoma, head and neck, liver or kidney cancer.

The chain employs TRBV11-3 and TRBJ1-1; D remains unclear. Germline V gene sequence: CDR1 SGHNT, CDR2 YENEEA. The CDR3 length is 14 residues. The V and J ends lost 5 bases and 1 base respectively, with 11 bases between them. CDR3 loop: CASSPQWRNTEAFF. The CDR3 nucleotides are TGTGCCAGCAGCCCACAGTGGCGGAACACTGAAGCTTTCTTT.

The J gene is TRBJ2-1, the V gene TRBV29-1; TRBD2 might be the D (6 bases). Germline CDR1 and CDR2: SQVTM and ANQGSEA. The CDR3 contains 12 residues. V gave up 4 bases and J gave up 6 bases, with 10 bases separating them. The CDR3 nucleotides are TGCAGCGTTGGGGACTTGGCCAATGAGCAGTTCTTC. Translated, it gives CSVGDLANEQFF.

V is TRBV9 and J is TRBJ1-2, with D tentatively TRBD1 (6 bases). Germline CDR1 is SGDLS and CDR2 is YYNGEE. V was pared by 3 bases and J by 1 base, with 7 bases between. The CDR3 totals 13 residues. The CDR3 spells CASSEGGNYGYTF. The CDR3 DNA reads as TGTGCCAGCAGCGAGGGGGGTAACTATGGCTACACCTTC. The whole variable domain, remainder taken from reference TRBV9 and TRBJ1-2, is DSGVTQTPKHLITATGQRVTLRCSPRSGDLSVYWYQQSLDQGLQFLIQYYNGEERAKGNILERFSAQQFPDLHSELNLSSLELGDSALYFCASSEGGNYGYTFGSGTRLTVV.

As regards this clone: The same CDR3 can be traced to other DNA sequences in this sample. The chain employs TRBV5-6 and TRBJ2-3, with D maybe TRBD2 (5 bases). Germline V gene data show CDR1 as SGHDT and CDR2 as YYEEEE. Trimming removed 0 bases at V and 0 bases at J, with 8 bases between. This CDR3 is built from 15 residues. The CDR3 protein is CASSLGAASTDTQYF. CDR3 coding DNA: TGTGCCAGCAGCTTGGGAGCGGCTAGCACAGATACGCAGTATTTT.

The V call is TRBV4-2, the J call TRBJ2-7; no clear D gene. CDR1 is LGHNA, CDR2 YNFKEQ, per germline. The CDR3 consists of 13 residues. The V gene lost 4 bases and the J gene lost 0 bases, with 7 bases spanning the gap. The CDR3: CASSPVDSYEQYF. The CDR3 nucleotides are TGTGCCAGCAGCCCCGTTGACTCCTACGAGCAGTACTTC.

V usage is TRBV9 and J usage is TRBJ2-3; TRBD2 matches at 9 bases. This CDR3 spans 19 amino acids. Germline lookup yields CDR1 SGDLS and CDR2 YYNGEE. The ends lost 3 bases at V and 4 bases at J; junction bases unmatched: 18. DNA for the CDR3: TGTGCCAGCAGCGCCCCCCCGGGGGGTAGCGGGGGAAGGGCAGATACGCAGTATTTT. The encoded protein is CASSAPPGGSGGRADTQYF.

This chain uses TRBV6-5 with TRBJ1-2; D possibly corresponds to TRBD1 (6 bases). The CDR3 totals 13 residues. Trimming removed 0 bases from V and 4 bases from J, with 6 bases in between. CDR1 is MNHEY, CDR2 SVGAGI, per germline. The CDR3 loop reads CASSYSGGYGYTF. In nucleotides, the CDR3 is TGTGCCAGCAGTTACTCAGGGGGCTATGGCTACACCTTC.

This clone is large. The CDR3 loop is CASSLGGAGTGELFF. CDR3 coding DNA: TGTGCCAGTAGTCTGGGGGGGGCCGGCACCGGGGAGCTGTTTTTT. The chain has TRBV19 and TRBJ2-2, with D maybe TRBD2 (7 bases). The length of the CDR3 is 15 residues. Germline V gene data show CDR1 as LNHDA and CDR2 as SQIVND (reference sequence). Deletions cut 5 bases from V and 4 bases from J, with 14 bases between.

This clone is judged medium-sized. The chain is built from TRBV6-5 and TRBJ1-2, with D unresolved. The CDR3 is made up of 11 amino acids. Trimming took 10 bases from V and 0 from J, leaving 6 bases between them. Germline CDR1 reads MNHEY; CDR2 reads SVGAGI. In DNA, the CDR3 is TGTGCCACCACAGCTAACTATGGCTACACCTTC. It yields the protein CATTANYGYTF.

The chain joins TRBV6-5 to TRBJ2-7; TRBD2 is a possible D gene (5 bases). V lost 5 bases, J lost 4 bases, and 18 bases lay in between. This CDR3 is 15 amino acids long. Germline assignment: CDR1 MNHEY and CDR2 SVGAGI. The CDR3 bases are TGTGCCAGCAGTCTTTCCCCCACACTAGTGTACGAGCAGTACTTC. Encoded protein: CASSLSPTLVYEQYF.

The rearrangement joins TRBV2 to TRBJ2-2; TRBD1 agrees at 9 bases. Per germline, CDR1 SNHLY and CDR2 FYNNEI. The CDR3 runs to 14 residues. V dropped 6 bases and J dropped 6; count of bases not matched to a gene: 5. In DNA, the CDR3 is TGTGCCAGCAGAAGACAGGGGGTCGCCGGGGAGCTGTTTTTT. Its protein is CASRRQGVAGELFF.

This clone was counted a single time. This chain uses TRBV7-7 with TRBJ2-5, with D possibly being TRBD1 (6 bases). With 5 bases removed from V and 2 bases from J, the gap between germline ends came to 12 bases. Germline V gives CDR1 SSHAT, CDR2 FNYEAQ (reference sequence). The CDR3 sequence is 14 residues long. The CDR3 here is CASSPDSPQETQYF. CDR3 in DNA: TGTGCCAGCAGCCCGGACAGCCCTCAAGAGACCCAGTACTTC. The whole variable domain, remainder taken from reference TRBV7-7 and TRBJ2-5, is GAGVSQSPRYKVTKRGQDVTLRCDPISSHATLYWYQQALGQGPEFLTYFNYEAQPDKSGLPSDRFSAERPEGSISTLTIQRTEQRDSAMYRCASSPDSPQETQYFGPGTRLLVL.

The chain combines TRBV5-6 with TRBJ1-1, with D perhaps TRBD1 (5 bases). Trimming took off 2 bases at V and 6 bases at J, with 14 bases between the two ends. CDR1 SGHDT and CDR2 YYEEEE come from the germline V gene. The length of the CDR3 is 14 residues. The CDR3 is CASSFETEGPEAFF. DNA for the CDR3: TGTGCCAGCAGCTTTGAGACAGAGGGACCTGAAGCTTTCTTT.

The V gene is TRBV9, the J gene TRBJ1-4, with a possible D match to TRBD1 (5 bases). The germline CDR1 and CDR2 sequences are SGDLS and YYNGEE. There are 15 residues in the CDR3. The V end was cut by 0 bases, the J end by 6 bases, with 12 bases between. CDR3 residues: CASSVGHDSHEKLFF. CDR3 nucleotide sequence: TGTGCCAGCAGCGTAGGTCATGACAGTCATGAAAAACTGTTTTTT.

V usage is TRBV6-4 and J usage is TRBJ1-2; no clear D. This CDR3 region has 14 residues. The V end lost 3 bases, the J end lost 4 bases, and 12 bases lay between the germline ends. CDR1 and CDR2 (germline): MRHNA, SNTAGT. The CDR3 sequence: CASSEDEYAYGYTF. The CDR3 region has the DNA TGTGCCAGCAGTGAAGACGAGTATGCCTATGGCTACACCTTC.

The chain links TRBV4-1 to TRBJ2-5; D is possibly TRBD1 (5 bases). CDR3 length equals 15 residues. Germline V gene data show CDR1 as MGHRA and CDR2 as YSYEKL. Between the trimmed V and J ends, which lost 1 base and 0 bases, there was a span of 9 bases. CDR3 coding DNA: TGCGCCAGCAGCCAAGGGGCAGGGTACCAAGAGACCCAGTACTTC. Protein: CASSQGAGYQETQYF.

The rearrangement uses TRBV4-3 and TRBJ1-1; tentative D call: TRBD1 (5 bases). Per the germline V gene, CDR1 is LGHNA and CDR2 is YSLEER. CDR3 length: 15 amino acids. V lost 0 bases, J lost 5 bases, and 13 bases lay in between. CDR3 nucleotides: TGCGCCAGCAGCCAAGATATCAGGGTTTGGACTGAAGCTTTCTTT. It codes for CASSQDIRVWTEAFF.

The CDR3 loop is CASSFTGGAQYF. The CDR3 region has the DNA TGTGCCAGCAGCTTCACAGGGGGTGCTCAGTACTTC. The chain joins TRBV7-3 to TRBJ2-4, with 8 bases that match TRBD1. V lost 3 bases and J lost 12; bases outside the gene matches: 4. The length of the CDR3 is 12 residues. Germline V CDR1 and CDR2: SGHTA, FQGTGA. The full variable domain, completed using reference TRBV7-3 and TRBJ2-4, is GAGVSQTPSNKVTEKGKYVELRCDPISGHTALYWYRQSLGQGPEFLIYFQGTGAADDSGLPNDRFFAVRPEGSVSTLKIQRTERGDSAVYLCASSFTGGAQYFGAGTRLSVL.

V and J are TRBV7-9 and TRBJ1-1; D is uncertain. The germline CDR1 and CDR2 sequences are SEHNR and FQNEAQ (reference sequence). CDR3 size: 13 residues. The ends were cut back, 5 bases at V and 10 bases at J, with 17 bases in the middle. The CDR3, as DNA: TGTGCCAGCAGCCTTGGACTGCCTTCTGGAGCTTTCTTT. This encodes CASSLGLPSGAFF. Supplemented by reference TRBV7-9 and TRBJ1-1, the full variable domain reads DTGVSQNPRHKITKRGQNVTFRCDPISEHNRLYWYRQTLGQGPEFLTYFQNEAQLEKSRLLSDRFSAERPKGSFSTLEIQRTEQGDSAMYLCASSLGLPSGAFFGQGTRLTVV.

In DNA form, the CDR3 reads TGTGCCAGTAGTATAAGGCCGATCTCAACTAATGAAAAACTGTTTTTT. This gives the protein CASSIRPISTNEKLFF. J is TRBJ1-4 and V is TRBV19; D is ambiguous. The germline V gene has CDR1 LNHDA and CDR2 SQIVND (reference sequence). V was cut by 2 bases and J by 0 bases, with 10 bases left in between. This CDR3 is 16 amino acids long.

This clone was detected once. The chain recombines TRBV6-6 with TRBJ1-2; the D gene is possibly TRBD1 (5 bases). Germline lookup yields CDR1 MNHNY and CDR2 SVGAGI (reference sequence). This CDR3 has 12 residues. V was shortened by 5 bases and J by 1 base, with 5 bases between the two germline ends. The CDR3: CASSDSNYGYTF. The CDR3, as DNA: TGTGCCAGCAGTGACAGTAACTATGGCTACACCTTC.

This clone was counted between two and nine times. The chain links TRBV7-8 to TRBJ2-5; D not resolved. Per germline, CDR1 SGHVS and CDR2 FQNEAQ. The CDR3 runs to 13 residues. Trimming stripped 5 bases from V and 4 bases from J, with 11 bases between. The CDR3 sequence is CASSPTSRETQYF. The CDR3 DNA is TGTGCCAGCAGCCCGACCAGTAGAGAGACCCAGTACTTC.

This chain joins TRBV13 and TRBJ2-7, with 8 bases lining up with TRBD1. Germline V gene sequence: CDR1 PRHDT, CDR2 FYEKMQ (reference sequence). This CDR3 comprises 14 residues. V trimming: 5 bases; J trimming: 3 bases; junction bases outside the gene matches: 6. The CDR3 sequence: CASSLGQGDYEQYF. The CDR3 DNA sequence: TGTGCCAGCAGCCTTGGACAGGGTGACTACGAGCAGTACTTC. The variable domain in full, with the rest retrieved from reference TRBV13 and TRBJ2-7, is AAGVIQSPRHLIKEKRETATLKCYPIPRHDTVYWYQQGPGQDPQFLISFYEKMQSDKGSIPDRFSAQQFSDYHSELNMSSLELGDSALYFCASSLGQGDYEQYFGPGTRLTVT.

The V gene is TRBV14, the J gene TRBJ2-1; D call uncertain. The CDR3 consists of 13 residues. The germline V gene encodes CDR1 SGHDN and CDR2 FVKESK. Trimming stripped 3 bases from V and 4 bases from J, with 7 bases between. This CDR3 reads CASSQGQYNEQFF. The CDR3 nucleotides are TGTGCCAGCAGCCAGGGCCAGTACAATGAGCAGTTCTTC.

The CDR3 loop reads CASSQVSIELEYNEQFF. CDR3 nucleotide sequence: TGCGCCAGCAGCCAAGTATCAATCGAATTGGAATACAATGAGCAGTTCTTC. The chain uses TRBV4-3 and TRBJ2-1, with no clear D. Germline V gene sequence: CDR1 LGHNA, CDR2 YSLEER. This CDR3 comprises 17 residues. Trimming pared 1 base from V and 4 bases from J, leaving 17 bases between.

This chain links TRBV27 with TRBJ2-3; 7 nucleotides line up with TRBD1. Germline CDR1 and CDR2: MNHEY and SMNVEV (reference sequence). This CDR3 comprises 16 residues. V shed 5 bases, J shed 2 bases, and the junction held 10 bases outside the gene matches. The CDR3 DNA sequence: TGTGCCAGCAGTCCTTACAGGGGCCCATCCACAGATACGCAGTATTTT. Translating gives CASSPYRGPSTDTQYF.

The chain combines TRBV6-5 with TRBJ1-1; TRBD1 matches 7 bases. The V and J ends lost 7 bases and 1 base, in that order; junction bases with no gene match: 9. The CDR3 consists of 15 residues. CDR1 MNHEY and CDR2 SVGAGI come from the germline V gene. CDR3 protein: CASTQSDRANTEAFF. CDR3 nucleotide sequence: TGTGCCAGCACCCAATCCGACAGGGCGAACACTGAAGCTTTCTTT.